Listed below are T cell receptor beta chains from one sample, sequenced in a study of CD8 T cells in ankylosing spondylitis. TCRdb called the 5' RACE reads again in MiXCR, with one record for every CDR3 protein. The repertoire consists of some 290,000 distinct CDR3 sequences, with 20% occurring once and the leading ten covering less than 9%. Material for sequencing was blood, either unsorted or a sorted T cell fraction (not recorded which). The receptors shown here come from a male donor with ankylosing spondylitis or in good health (not recorded which). The CDR3 runs from the conserved cysteine through the conserved F or W. The order of the fields is J gene, V gene, clone size, D gene, CDR3 protein, CDR3 DNA. The D gene is left open where the match is weak. For some rows the clone size is stated as once, few or many, or as a class when expanded; others skip it.

>TRBJ2-6|TRBV12-3/TRBV12-4|many|NA
CASSFSSSGANVLTF
TGTGCCAGCAGTTTCTCCAGCTCTGGGGCCAACGTCCTGACTTTC
>TRBJ1-1|TRBV28|few|TRBD1
CASGRRQGVNTEAFF
TGTGCCAGCGGTCGAAGACAGGGGGTGAACACTGAAGCTTTCTTT
>TRBJ2-5|TRBV4-2|few|TRBD1
CASSRRGQGEETQYF
TGTGCCAGCAGCCGGCGAGGACAGGGGGAAGAGACCCAGTACTTC
>TRBJ1-3|TRBV11-2|NA|TRBD1
CASSFSQGASGSGNTIYF
TGTGCCAGCAGCTTTAGTCAGGGGGCATCGGGCTCTGGAAACACCATATATTTT
>TRBJ1-1|TRBV28|few|NA
CASSLGQKNTEAFF
TGTGCCAGCAGTTTAGGTCAGAAGAACACTGAAGCTTTCTTT
>TRBJ2-5|TRBV6-1|few|NA
CASSQSGPGETQYF
TGTGCCAGCAGCCAAAGTGGCCCTGGAGAGACCCAGTACTTC
>TRBJ2-2|TRBV20-1|NA|TRBD1
CSARGLGGNRGQNTGELFF
TGCAGTGCTAGAGGCCTAGGGGGTAACAGGGGGCAGAACACCGGGGAGCTGTTTTTT
>TRBJ1-4|TRBV7-9|few|TRBD1
CASSTTGGQLEKLFF
TGTGCCAGCAGTACTACAGGGGGCCAACTCGAAAAACTGTTTTTT
>TRBJ1-1|TRBV18|NA|NA
CASSPQGRNTEAFF
TGTGCCAGCTCACCACAGGGGAGGAACACTGAAGCTTTCTTT
>TRBJ2-5|TRBV9|NA|NA
CASSVVDAETQYF
TGTGCCAGCAGCGTAGTAGATGCGGAGACCCAGTACTTC
>TRBJ1-6|TRBV6-1|many|NA
CAIADGRNSPLHF
TGTGCCATTGCCGACGGCCGTAATTCACCCCTCCACTTT
>TRBJ1-5|TRBV12-3/TRBV12-4|few|NA
CASSRTMGNQPQHF
TGTGCCAGCAGTCGGACAATGGGCAATCAGCCCCAGCATTTT
>TRBJ2-3|TRBV5-1|few|NA
CASSQIPDDTQYF
TGCGCCAGCAGCCAAATACCAGACGATACGCAGTATTTT
>TRBJ2-5|TRBV20-1|NA|TRBD2
CSALWGGTQVETQYF
TGCAGTGCTCTCTGGGGGGGAACCCAAGTGGAGACCCAGTACTTC
>TRBJ2-2|TRBV5-1|NA|NA
CASSSDSSTGELFF
TGCGCCAGCAGCTCAGACAGTTCCACCGGGGAGCTGTTTTTT
>TRBJ1-1|TRBV12-3/TRBV12-4|NA|NA
CASSLTNQRDTEAFF
TGTGCCAGCAGCTTGACAAACCAGAGGGACACTGAAGCTTTCTTT
>TRBJ2-3|TRBV29-1|few|TRBD2
CSVTTLAGSTDTQYF
TGCAGCGTCACGACCCTAGCGGGGAGCACAGATACGCAGTATTTT
>TRBJ2-3|TRBV7-3|NA|NA
CASSLNPAVGTQYF
TGTGCCAGCAGCTTAAATCCGGCAGTGGGTACGCAGTATTTT
>TRBJ1-6|TRBV12-3/TRBV12-4|few|NA
CASSRSGRTNSPLHF
TGTGCCAGCAGTCGAAGCGGACGGACGAATTCACCCCTCCACTTT
>TRBJ2-1|TRBV29-1|NA|TRBD1
CSELSGGGQFF
TGCAGCGAACTATCAGGGGGCGGTCAGTTCTTC
>TRBJ2-2|TRBV12-3/TRBV12-4|NA|NA
CANRFGRRGTGELFF
TGTGCCAACAGATTTGGGCGCAGGGGCACCGGGGAGCTGTTTTTT
>TRBJ2-2|TRBV5-1|many|TRBD2
CASSLRLAANTGELFF
TGCGCCAGCAGCTTAAGACTAGCGGCGAACACCGGGGAGCTGTTTTTT
>TRBJ2-3|TRBV6-1|few|TRBD2
CASRLAGGRTDTQYF
TGTGCCAGCAGATTGGCGGGAGGCCGCACAGATACGCAGTATTTT
>TRBJ2-2|TRBV12-3/TRBV12-4|NA|TRBD2
CASSKRETGTGELFF
TGTGCCAGCAGTAAGCGGGAGACCGGGACCGGGGAGCTGTTTTTT
>TRBJ2-3|TRBV20-1|NA|NA
CSAGTGSSTDTQYF
TGCAGTGCTGGGACTGGATCTAGCACAGATACGCAGTATTTT
>TRBJ2-3|TRBV3-1|many|NA
CASSIMTGSSTDTQYF
TGTGCCAGCAGCATAATGACAGGCAGCAGCACAGATACGCAGTATTTT
>TRBJ2-3|TRBV28|few|TRBD2
CASSRLAAGGRTQYF
TGTGCCAGCAGTCGACTAGCCGCTGGGGGGAGGACGCAGTATTTT
>TRBJ1-1|TRBV20-1|NA|NA
CSARQGFANTEAFF
TGCAGTGCTAGACAGGGGTTCGCGAACACTGAAGCTTTCTTT
>TRBJ2-2|TRBV11-2|NA|NA
CASSFGTLYTGELFF
TGTGCCAGCAGCTTCGGGACTCTTTACACCGGGGAGCTGTTTTTT
>TRBJ2-5|TRBV28|NA|NA
CASRQGVETQYF
TGTGCCAGCAGGCAAGGCGTAGAGACCCAGTACTTC
>TRBJ1-5|TRBV20-1|few|NA
CSASGLAQPQHF
TGCAGTGCTTCAGGGTTGGCTCAGCCCCAGCATTTT
>TRBJ1-1|TRBV12-3/TRBV12-4|NA|TRBD1
CASEQTGGVTEAFF
TGTGCCAGCGAACAAACAGGGGGGGTAACTGAAGCTTTCTTT
>TRBJ2-3|TRBV3-1|NA|TRBD1
CASSQGLGQETTDTQYF
TGTGCCAGCAGCCAAGGCCTGGGACAGGAAACCACAGATACGCAGTATTTT
>TRBJ1-5|TRBV20-1|NA|TRBD1
CSASDDRVAQPQHF
TGCAGTGCTAGCGACGACAGGGTAGCTCAGCCCCAGCATTTT
>TRBJ2-3|TRBV20-1|few|TRBD2
CSPARRGLGTDTQYF
TGCAGTCCCGCCAGACGGGGACTAGGAACAGATACGCAGTATTTT
>TRBJ2-1|TRBV20-1|few|TRBD2
CSARGLAIYNEQFF
TGCAGTGCGAGAGGACTAGCGATCTACAATGAGCAGTTCTTC
>TRBJ1-2|TRBV10-3|few|NA
CAISTAGAGYTF
TGTGCCATCTCGACGGCAGGGGCTGGCTACACCTTC
>TRBJ2-1|TRBV7-3|many|TRBD1
CASRTGQGTYNEQFF
TGTGCCAGCAGAACGGGACAGGGGACCTACAATGAGCAGTTCTTC
>TRBJ2-5|TRBV24-1|many|TRBD2
CATSDPLAGAETQYF
TGTGCCACCAGTGATCCCTTAGCGGGAGCAGAGACCCAGTACTTC
>TRBJ2-5|TRBV5-1|NA|NA
CASRRQAEQETQYF
TGCGCCAGCAGGAGACAGGCTGAACAAGAGACCCAGTACTTC
>TRBJ2-1|TRBV3-1|NA|TRBD1
CASSLNLGTGTNEQFF
TGTGCCAGCAGCTTAAACCTAGGGACAGGGACCAATGAGCAGTTCTTC
>TRBJ2-1|TRBV7-3|NA|TRBD2
CASSLGLAGGALEQFF
TGTGCCAGCAGCTTAGGCCTAGCGGGAGGGGCACTCGAGCAGTTCTTC
>TRBJ2-3|TRBV5-1|NA|NA
CASSLNLAEDTQYF
TGCGCCAGCAGCCTGAACCTAGCAGAAGATACGCAGTATTTT
>TRBJ1-1|TRBV5-1|few|NA
CASSLDIGTPGTEAFF
TGCGCCAGCAGCTTGGATATCGGGACACCTGGGACTGAAGCTTTCTTT